These 15 T cell receptor beta chains came from one sample sequenced in a study of tumor-infiltrating lymphocytes in localized non-small cell lung cancer. Sequenced by immunoSEQ multiplex PCR; TCRdb stores in-frame clones only, minus some. The table includes under 4,000 clones, more than 65% detected once. The sequencing sample was made of uninvolved lung tissue not adjacent to the tumor. Source of these receptors: a human donor with non-small cell lung cancer.

V is TRBV10-3 and J is TRBJ2-7; 9 bases map to TRBD2. Germline CDR1 and CDR2: ENHRY and SYGVKD. The CDR3 length is 14 residues. With 2 bases clipped from V and 10 bases from J, the junction kept 9 bases outside the gene matches. The CDR3 coding sequence is TGTGCCATCAGTGAGGAACTAGCGGGTGCATATCAGTACTTC. Its translation: CAISEELAGAYQYF.

This clone was found a few times. The chain is built from TRBV25-1 and TRBJ1-1; 8 positions agree with TRBD1. Trimming took 7 bases from V and 4 from J; bases not matched to a gene: 5. Germline V gene sequence: CDR1 MGHDK, CDR2 SYGVNS. This CDR3 is built from 13 residues. The CDR3 loop is CASTGTGGTEAFF. CDR3 sequence (DNA): TGTGCCAGCACGGGCACAGGGGGCACTGAAGCTTTCTTT.

This rearrangement joins TRBV6-1 to TRBJ2-6; unclear D gene. Germline V gene lookup returns CDR1 MNHNS and CDR2 SASEGT. Trimming took off 2 bases at V and 4 bases at J, with 12 bases between the two ends. This CDR3 region has 16 residues. CDR3 region: CASSEYGVSGANVLTF. In DNA form, the CDR3 reads TGTGCCAGCAGTGAATATGGGGTGTCAGGGGCCAACGTCCTGACTTTC.

This chain joins TRBV19 and TRBJ1-1; no firm D call. V dropped 3 bases and J dropped 5 bases, with 13 bases sitting between them. Germline V gene sequence: CDR1 LNHDA, CDR2 SQIVND (reference sequence). The length of the CDR3 is 14 residues. The CDR3 nucleotides read TGTGCCAGTAGTATGGCTTCGGGGAGAACTGAAGCTTTCTTT. Translation gives CASSMASGRTEAFF.

The chain couples TRBV30 to TRBJ2-7; no clear D gene. V was pared by 2 bases and J by 6 bases, with 14 bases between. The CDR3 covers 13 residues. Germline-derived CDR1 and CDR2 are GTSNPN and SVGIG (reference sequence). CDR3 loop: CAWSIPLGPEQYF. The CDR3 DNA sequence: TGTGCCTGGAGTATACCCCTCGGGCCCGAGCAGTACTTC.

The chain is built from TRBV5-6 and TRBJ1-2; no clear D. V lost 5 bases and J 3 bases, leaving 5 bases between the germline ends. The CDR3 totals 11 residues. The germline CDR1 and CDR2 sequences are SGHDT and YYEEEE. The chain's CDR3 is CASRQYYGYTF. The CDR3 DNA is TGTGCCAGCAGACAATACTATGGCTACACCTTC.

The CDR3 sequence: CASSLVQSGNTEAFF. Here the CDR3 DNA reads TGCGCCAGCAGCTTGGTACAGAGTGGCAACACTGAAGCTTTCTTT. The J gene is TRBJ1-1, the V gene TRBV5-1; no clear D. Trimming removed 0 bases at V and 2 bases at J, with 11 bases between. CDR1 and CDR2 (germline): SGHRS, YFSETQ. The CDR3 contains 15 residues. Full variable domain (missing parts from reference TRBV5-1 and TRBJ1-1): KAGVTQTPRYLIKTRGQQVTLSCSPISGHRSVSWYQQTPGQGLQFLFEYFSETQRNKGNFPGRFSGRQFSNSRSEMNVSTLELGDSALYLCASSLVQSGNTEAFFGQGTRLTVV.

The J gene is TRBJ1-5, the V gene TRBV19, with 7 nucleotides matching TRBD1. This CDR3 is 15 amino acids long. Germline-derived CDR1 and CDR2 are LNHDA and SQIVND (reference sequence). V shed 5 bases, J shed 3 bases, and the junction held 7 bases outside the gene matches. The CDR3 reads CASSDDRVDNQPQHF. The CDR3 nucleotides read TGTGCCAGTAGTGATGACAGGGTGGACAATCAGCCCCAGCATTTT.

The chain recombines TRBV6-1 with TRBJ1-2; TRBD1 agrees at 7 bases. The CDR3 has 15 amino acids. The V gene end was trimmed by 4 bases and the J gene end by 8 bases; junction bases not matched to a gene: 13. Germline V gives CDR1 MNHNS, CDR2 SASEGT. The CDR3, as DNA: TGTGCCAGCAGTGGATCCGGTCGGACAGGCCAAGGCTACACCTTC. Translation: CASSGSGRTGQGYTF.

The rearrangement links TRBV9 to TRBJ2-1; TRBD1 might be the D (5 bases). The CDR3 runs to 12 residues. The germline V gene encodes CDR1 SGDLS and CDR2 YYNGEE. Between the trimmed V and J ends, which lost 4 bases and 12 bases, there was a span of 14 bases. CDR3 nucleotide sequence: TGTGCCAGCAGCAAGCAGGGTTTTGGGCAGTTCTTC. It is translated as CASSKQGFGQFF.

The CDR3 DNA reads TGTGCCAGCACCCCGGGATCGGGCACAGATACGCAGTATTTT. Translation gives CASTPGSGTDTQYF. V usage is TRBV28 and J usage is TRBJ2-3, with D possibly TRBD2 on 5 matching bases. The V gene lost 7 bases and the J gene lost 1 base, with 12 bases spanning the gap. The CDR3 loop spans 14 amino acids. Germline V gene data show CDR1 as MDHEN and CDR2 as SYDVKM.

The J gene is TRBJ2-3, the V gene TRBV6-5; the match to TRBD2 covers 9 bases. The CDR3 extends over 15 amino acids. With 8 bases clipped from V and 6 bases from J, the junction kept 12 bases outside the gene matches. Germline V lookup: CDR1 MNHEY, CDR2 SVGAGI. This CDR3 reads CASSPVSGGSDTQYF. The CDR3 DNA reads TGTGCCAGCTCCCCTGTAAGCGGGGGGAGCGATACGCAGTATTTT.

The rearrangement uses TRBV5-1 and TRBJ2-7, with 10 bases lining up with TRBD1. The CDR3 is 14 amino acids. Germline V lookup: CDR1 SGHRS, CDR2 YFSETQ. J lost 5 bases, V lost 6 bases, and 8 bases had no gene match. The DNA for the CDR3 is TGCGCCAGCAACCAGGGACAGGGGAGCCACGAGCAGTACTTC. This encodes CASNQGQGSHEQYF. Looking up the rest from reference TRBV5-1 and TRBJ2-7 gives the full variable domain: KAGVTQTPRYLIKTRGQQVTLSCSPISGHRSVSWYQQTPGQGLQFLFEYFSETQRNKGNFPGRFSGRQFSNSRSEMNVSTLELGDSALYLCASNQGQGSHEQYFGPGTRLTVT.

Worth noting for this clone: At one end, the junction sequence differs from germline, possibly due to a read error. This rearrangement joins TRBV14 to TRBJ2-1; no clear D. The germline V gene has CDR1 SGHDN and CDR2 FVKESK. The CDR3 runs 15 residues. The CDR3 is CASSPRSTEYNEQFF. The CDR3 DNA is TGTGCCAGCAGCCCCCGTAGCACGGAATACAATGAACAGTTCTTC.

V usage is TRBV7-2 and J usage is TRBJ2-2; tentative D call: TRBD2 (5 bases). V was shortened by 3 bases and J by 0 bases, with 8 bases between the two germline ends. The length of the CDR3 is 15 residues. In germline, CDR1 is SGHTA, CDR2 FQGNSA. The CDR3 here is CASSLRVANTGELFF. CDR3 sequence (DNA): TGTGCCAGCAGCTTGCGGGTTGCGAACACCGGGGAGCTGTTTTTT.